This T cell receptor beta chain comes out of a study of regulatory T cells in long-lasting Graves disease. CDR1 is SEHNR, CDR2 FQNEAQ, per germline (reference sequence). The CDR3 runs 15 residues. V gave up 1 base and J gave up 0 bases, with 10 bases separating them. Study observations and caveats: What was studied was peripheral blood only, and not thyroid tissue. Persistent disease samples used TRBV28, TRBJ1-2 and TRBJ2-5 preferentially.

To make TCR beta libraries, researchers used iRepertoire HTBI primers and Arm-PCR of CDR3 regions. TCRdb processed the multiplex PCR reads anew with MiXCR; each CDR3 protein has one entry. Of hundreds of thousands of distinct CDR3 sequences listed, around an eighth are singletons. Remarks on this clonotype: Its specificity is unknown.

The time point here: newly diagnosed GD, antithyroid drugs for less than 3 months. PBMC RNA served as the TCR library source. Patients met American Thyroid Association criteria for Graves' disease. These records were also assigned to another study, of T cells in Graves' hyperthyroidism and ophthalmopathy. From that paper: The definition of stable Graves' hyperthyroidism was no ophthalmopathy progression within 18 months.

The chain uses TRBV7-9 and TRBJ2-7, with a tentative D call TRBD1 (6 bases). This clonotype was obtained from a man in his thirties or forties with Graves disease. The specimen comprised peripheral blood mononuclear cells (PBMCs), sampled at new diagnosis, from a patient treated with antithyroid drugs. The CDR3 protein is CASSLGTALSYEQYF. The CDR3 bases are TGTGCCAGCAGCTTAGGGACAGCGCTCTCCTACGAGCAGTACTTC.